These T cell receptor beta chains were read from a single sample in a study of T cell responses to AZD1222 COVID-19 vaccine. Some clones are missing from TCRdb's copy, which holds only in-frame ones; the method was immunoSEQ multiplex PCR. The table records about 200,000 clones, under 95% of them present only once. The material sequenced was peripheral blood, taken 28 days after the second AZD1222 dose. The receptors derive from an adult who received the AZD1222 COVID-19 vaccine. Both conserved end residues are part of each CDR3. D genes are given only for firm matches. A clone size is listed for some rows: how often the clone was seen (once, few, many), or a class if it is expanded.

CDR3 DNA: TGTGCCGGCAGCCACGTAGCGGGGGGGAGGGAGACCCAGTACTTC; CDR3 protein: CAGSHVAGGRETQYF; J gene: TRBJ2-5; V gene: TRBV4-2; clone size: NA; D gene: TRBD2
CDR3 DNA: TGTGCCAGCACCGGGACGAGGACTGAAGCTTTCTTT; CDR3 protein: CASTGTRTEAFF; J gene: TRBJ1-1; V gene: TRBV5-4; clone size: NA; D gene: NA
CDR3 DNA: TGTGCCAGCAGCCAAAAGACCCCCGCAGGCGAGCAGTACTTC; CDR3 protein: CASSQKTPAGEQYF; J gene: TRBJ2-7; V gene: TRBV5-4; clone size: NA; D gene: NA
CDR3 DNA: TGTGCCAGTAGTATTCAAGCGGGGGGAACAGATACGCAGTATTTT; CDR3 protein: CASSIQAGGTDTQYF; J gene: TRBJ2-3; V gene: TRBV19; clone size: NA; D gene: TRBD2
CDR3 DNA: TGTGCCAGCAGCGAACAGGGAATGAATTCACCCCTCCACTTT; CDR3 protein: CASSEQGMNSPLHF; J gene: TRBJ1-6; V gene: TRBV11-2; clone size: NA; D gene: NA
CDR3 DNA: TGTGCCAGCATCCCACCCTGGCCGAACACCGGGGAGCTGTTTTTT; CDR3 protein: CASIPPWPNTGELFF; J gene: TRBJ2-2; V gene: TRBV6-2/TRBV6-3; clone size: NA; D gene: NA
CDR3 DNA: TGTGCCAGCAGCTTAACAGGGATGCCGGAGGCAGATACGCAGTATTTT; CDR3 protein: CASSLTGMPEADTQYF; J gene: TRBJ2-3; V gene: TRBV11-2; clone size: NA; D gene: NA
CDR3 DNA: TGTGCCAGCAGCCGGACAGGACCTCCCTCCTACGAGCAGTACTTC; CDR3 protein: CASSRTGPPSYEQYF; J gene: TRBJ2-7; V gene: TRBV5-6; clone size: NA; D gene: TRBD1
CDR3 DNA: TGTGCCAGCAGTAACCGGGACAGGGTTGACACCATATATTTT; CDR3 protein: CASSNRDRVDTIYF; J gene: TRBJ1-3; V gene: TRBV28; clone size: NA; D gene: TRBD1
CDR3 DNA: TGCGCCAGCAGCGCCTTAGCGGGGCTCTACAATGAGCAGTTCTTC; CDR3 protein: CASSALAGLYNEQFF; J gene: TRBJ2-1; V gene: TRBV5-1; clone size: NA; D gene: TRBD2
CDR3 DNA: TGTGCCTGGGGAGGGGGCTCCCCCTACTCCGAGCAGTACTTC; CDR3 protein: CAWGGGSPYSEQYF; J gene: TRBJ2-7; V gene: TRBV30; clone size: NA; D gene: NA
CDR3 DNA: TGTGCCAGCAGTCGCGGCTGGAATCAGCCCCAGCATTTT; CDR3 protein: CASSRGWNQPQHF; J gene: TRBJ1-5; V gene: TRBV6-5; clone size: NA; D gene: NA
CDR3 DNA: TGTGCCAGCAGTGATCAGGGGAGATATGGCTACACCTTC; CDR3 protein: CASSDQGRYGYTF; J gene: TRBJ1-2; V gene: TRBV6-1; clone size: NA; D gene: NA
CDR3 DNA: TGTGCCTGGAGTAGCGGGACAGTAAGGAGTCAGCCCCAGCATTTT; CDR3 protein: CAWSSGTVRSQPQHF; J gene: TRBJ1-5; V gene: TRBV30; clone size: NA; D gene: TRBD1
CDR3 DNA: TGTGCCAGCAGCTTATCCCCGGGGAGGCAAGAGACCCAGTACTTC; CDR3 protein: CASSLSPGRQETQYF; J gene: TRBJ2-5; V gene: TRBV11-2; clone size: NA; D gene: NA
CDR3 DNA: TGTGCCAGCAGGGAGCAGGGGAGGCGAGCTTTCTTT; CDR3 protein: CASREQGRRAFF; J gene: TRBJ1-1; V gene: TRBV13; clone size: NA; D gene: NA
CDR3 DNA: TGTGCCAGTAGTATGACAACCACTTACAATGAGCAGTTCTTC; CDR3 protein: CASSMTTTYNEQFF; J gene: TRBJ2-1; V gene: TRBV19; clone size: NA; D gene: NA
CDR3 DNA: TGTGCCAGCAGCCTAAGACTAGCGGGGGGGCAAGATACGCAGTATTTT; CDR3 protein: CASSLRLAGGQDTQYF; J gene: TRBJ2-3; V gene: TRBV5-4; clone size: once; D gene: TRBD2
CDR3 DNA: TGTGCCAGCAGTGAAAGTCCCCAGCCCCAGCATTTT; CDR3 protein: CASSESPQPQHF; J gene: TRBJ1-5; V gene: TRBV6-1; clone size: NA; D gene: NA
CDR3 DNA: TGTGCCAGCACCCCGGACAGCTCCTATAATTCACCCCTCCACTTT; CDR3 protein: CASTPDSSYNSPLHF; J gene: TRBJ1-6; V gene: TRBV6-5; clone size: once; D gene: NA
CDR3 DNA: TGTGCCAGCAGCGTAGGGACAGAGGCTGCAGCTTTCTTT; CDR3 protein: CASSVGTEAAAFF; J gene: TRBJ1-1; V gene: TRBV9; clone size: NA; D gene: NA
CDR3 DNA: TGTGCCAGCTCGCCGGGACAAAGGGAAAAACTGTTTTTT; CDR3 protein: CASSPGQREKLFF; J gene: TRBJ1-4; V gene: TRBV18; clone size: NA; D gene: NA
CDR3 DNA: TGTGCCAGCAGGCCTGACGGGGAATATTCACCCCTCCACTTT; CDR3 protein: CASRPDGEYSPLHF; J gene: TRBJ1-6; V gene: TRBV6-6; clone size: NA; D gene: NA
CDR3 DNA: TGTGCCATCAGCCAACCAGGACAGCGAAGCTCTGGAAACACCATATATTTT; CDR3 protein: CAISQPGQRSSGNTIYF; J gene: TRBJ1-3; V gene: TRBV10-3; clone size: NA; D gene: NA
CDR3 DNA: TGTGCCAGCAGCTTAAAGGGGGACTCCTACAATGAGCAGTTCTTC; CDR3 protein: CASSLKGDSYNEQFF; J gene: TRBJ2-1; V gene: TRBV13; clone size: NA; D gene: NA
CDR3 DNA: TGCGCCAGCAGCCAAGGTGTTACTAGGGAAAAACTGTTTTTT; CDR3 protein: CASSQGVTREKLFF; J gene: TRBJ1-4; V gene: TRBV4-1; clone size: NA; D gene: NA
CDR3 DNA: TGTGCCACGTCCCGGCTCCAGAACTATGGCTACACCTTC; CDR3 protein: CATSRLQNYGYTF; J gene: TRBJ1-2; V gene: TRBV12-3/TRBV12-4; clone size: once; D gene: NA
CDR3 DNA: TGTGCCAGTAGTATACAGCCGGGACAGGGTGTTTCACCCCTCCACTTT; CDR3 protein: CASSIQPGQGVSPLHF; J gene: TRBJ1-6; V gene: TRBV19; clone size: NA; D gene: TRBD1
CDR3 DNA: TGCGCCAGCAGCCTTGCCCCAGCTAGCAATCAGCCCCAGCATTTT; CDR3 protein: CASSLAPASNQPQHF; J gene: TRBJ1-5; V gene: TRBV5-1; clone size: NA; D gene: NA
CDR3 DNA: TGTGCCAGCAGGCAGGGTTCCTCTGGGGCCAACGTCCTGACTTTC; CDR3 protein: CASRQGSSGANVLTF; J gene: TRBJ2-6; V gene: TRBV28; clone size: NA; D gene: NA
CDR3 DNA: TGCAGCGTTGAATTGATTCGGGGAAATGAAAAACTGTTTTTT; CDR3 protein: CSVELIRGNEKLFF; J gene: TRBJ1-4; V gene: TRBV29-1; clone size: NA; D gene: NA
CDR3 DNA: TGCGCCAGCAGCGGCACAGGGGACTCACCCCTCCACTTT; CDR3 protein: CASSGTGDSPLHF; J gene: TRBJ1-6; V gene: TRBV5-1; clone size: NA; D gene: TRBD1
CDR3 DNA: TGTGCCAGCAAATACGACACTGAAGCTTTCTTT; CDR3 protein: CASKYDTEAFF; J gene: TRBJ1-1; V gene: TRBV2; clone size: NA; D gene: NA
CDR3 DNA: TGTGCCACCAGTGAGGGGACATACGAGCAGTACTTC; CDR3 protein: CATSEGTYEQYF; J gene: TRBJ2-7; V gene: TRBV24-1; clone size: NA; D gene: NA
CDR3 DNA: TGTGCCAGCAGTTATAGACGCAATCAGCCCCAGCATTTT; CDR3 protein: CASSYRRNQPQHF; J gene: TRBJ1-5; V gene: TRBV6-6; clone size: NA; D gene: NA
CDR3 DNA: TGCAGCGCCCAGGGACAGTTCTTCGAGCAGTACTTC; CDR3 protein: CSAQGQFFEQYF; J gene: TRBJ2-7; V gene: TRBV29-1; clone size: NA; D gene: TRBD1
CDR3 DNA: TGTGCCAGCAGCCTGGACCGCTATGCAAGAGATACGCAGTATTTT; CDR3 protein: CASSLDRYARDTQYF; J gene: TRBJ2-3; V gene: TRBV3-1/TRBV3-2; clone size: few; D gene: NA
CDR3 DNA: TGTGCCAGCAGTGATGGGACAGGGGGCAATGAGCAGTTCTTC; CDR3 protein: CASSDGTGGNEQFF; J gene: TRBJ2-1; V gene: TRBV6-1; clone size: once; D gene: TRBD1
CDR3 DNA: TGTGCCAGCAGCTCGAATAGCAATCAGCCCCAGCATTTT; CDR3 protein: CASSSNSNQPQHF; J gene: TRBJ1-5; V gene: TRBV5-5; clone size: once; D gene: NA
CDR3 DNA: TGTGCCAGCAGTGAGAAACGGATGCACTATGGCTACACCTTC; CDR3 protein: CASSEKRMHYGYTF; J gene: TRBJ1-2; V gene: TRBV2; clone size: NA; D gene: NA
CDR3 DNA: TGTGCCAGCAGTGACGAGTTGGGGTATGGCTACACCTTC; CDR3 protein: CASSDELGYGYTF; J gene: TRBJ1-2; V gene: TRBV6-4; clone size: NA; D gene: NA
CDR3 DNA: TGTGCCAGCAGCCAAACCCCCCTGGAAGCTTTCTTT; CDR3 protein: CASSQTPLEAFF; J gene: TRBJ1-1; V gene: TRBV3-1/TRBV3-2; clone size: NA; D gene: NA
CDR3 DNA: TGTGCCAGCAGTTCCGGACAGGGAAGTGGTGAAAAACTGTTTTTT; CDR3 protein: CASSSGQGSGEKLFF; J gene: TRBJ1-4; V gene: TRBV28; clone size: NA; D gene: TRBD1